These 30 T cell receptor beta chains were sequenced from one sample in a study of blood T cells in healthy people across ages. With a J-beta primer mix and a sample-barcoded 5' primer, a second PCR ran about 7 to 12 cycles. TCRdb reanalysed the 5' RACE reads using MiXCR and keeps one entry per CDR3 protein. The table has under 800,000 distinct CDR3 sequences, roughly 45% seen once. The sequenced sample was blood. Receptors were obtained from a woman in her sixties in good health.

The V and J genes are TRBV12-3 or TRBV12-4 and TRBJ2-2; 10 nucleotides match TRBD2. The CDR3 totals 17 residues. V lost 3 bases, J lost 4 bases, and 8 bases stayed unmatched. The CDR3 loop reads CASSLGLAGAGTGELFF. As DNA, the CDR3 is TGTGCCAGCAGTTTGGGGCTAGCGGGGGCGGGCACCGGGGAGCTGTTTTTT.

The gene calls are TRBV27 and TRBJ2-3; D uncertain. CDR1 MNHEY and CDR2 SMNVEV come from the germline V gene (reference sequence). The CDR3 length is 16 residues. With 3 bases removed from V and 3 bases from J, the gap between germline ends came to 16 bases. CDR3 in amino acids: CASSFSWEAKTDTQYF. In DNA, the CDR3 is TGTGCCAGCAGTTTTAGCTGGGAAGCGAAGACAGATACGCAGTATTTT.

The chain joins TRBV4-1 to TRBJ2-4; weak D call: TRBD1 (5 bases). The DNA end favors TRBJ2-7, so the J call may be wrong. The CDR3 is 15 residues long. Per the germline V gene, CDR1 is MGHRA and CDR2 is YSYEKL. The CDR3 DNA is TGCGCCAGCAGCCAGGCGGAGACAGCAAACTACGAGCAGTACTTC. This translates into CASSQAETANYEQYF.

A few counts support this clonotype. This chain uses TRBV5-1 with TRBJ2-7; the match to TRBD1 covers 9 bases. This CDR3 spans 16 amino acids. Germline V CDR1 and CDR2: SGHRS, YFSETQ. Trimming took 4 bases from V and 0 from J; bases not matched to a gene: 8. This CDR3 reads CASSAGQGHPSYEQYF. The CDR3 region has the DNA TGCGCCAGCAGCGCCGGACAGGGGCACCCCTCCTACGAGCAGTACTTC.

The chain couples TRBV4-3 to TRBJ2-3; D is undetermined. Germline V gene data show CDR1 as LGHNA and CDR2 as YSLEER. V dropped 2 bases and J dropped 2 bases, with 8 bases sitting between them. The CDR3 has 14 amino acids. The CDR3: CASSQRPNTDTQYF. CDR3 coding DNA: TGCGCCAGCAGCCAACGGCCCAACACAGATACGCAGTATTTT.

Regarding this clonotype: A much larger clone is a single base away; this may be a read error. The gene calls are TRBV11-2 and TRBJ1-2; perhaps TRBD1 as D (5 bases). The V gene lost 1 base and the J gene lost 6 bases, with 9 bases spanning the gap. This CDR3 is built from 13 residues. Germline lookup yields CDR1 SGHAT and CDR2 FQNNGV. The CDR3 bases are TGTGCCAGCAGCTTAGGACCAGGGAATGGCTACACCTTC. Translation gives CASSLGPGNGYTF.

In this sample, this clonotype turned up many times. The chain employs TRBV6-5 and TRBJ2-5; 9 bases align to TRBD2. CDR3 length: 16 amino acids. V lost 5 bases, J lost 11 bases, and 18 bases stayed unmatched. Germline V gives CDR1 MNHEY, CDR2 SVGAGI. The chain's CDR3 is CASSRTPGLASGEQYF. DNA for the CDR3: TGTGCCAGCAGTAGAACTCCGGGACTAGCTTCGGGGGAGCAGTACTTC.

This clonotype came up a few times. The rearrangement links TRBV2 to TRBJ2-7, with D perhaps assigned TRBD1 or TRBD2 (5 bases each). CDR3 size: 13 residues. Germline loops: CDR1 SNHLY, CDR2 FYNNEI. Between the trimmed V and J ends, which lost 3 bases and 7 bases, there was a span of 13 bases. The CDR3 nucleotides read TGTGCCAGCAGTGAGCCGTTTGAGGGGGAGCAGTACTTC. It specifies CASSEPFEGEQYF.

This clonotype was recorded a few times. V gene TRBV5-1 combines with J gene TRBJ1-1; 7 nucleotides agree with TRBD1. CDR1 and CDR2 from the germline V gene are SGHRS and YFSETQ. The CDR3 sequence is 16 residues long. With V trimmed by 0 bases and J by 3 bases, 8 bases remained unmatched. This CDR3 reads CASSLGQGQRDTEAFF. In DNA, the CDR3 is TGCGCCAGCAGCTTGGGACAGGGACAGCGAGACACTGAAGCTTTCTTT.

J is TRBJ1-4 and V is TRBV5-1; the D gene is possibly TRBD1 (6 bases). The CDR3 has 16 residues. V shed 0 bases and J shed 6 bases, with 15 bases lying between them. Per the germline V gene, CDR1 is SGHRS and CDR2 is YFSETQ. CDR3 residues: CASSLVWQGRDEKLFF. The CDR3 DNA sequence: TGCGCCAGCAGCTTGGTATGGCAGGGGAGAGATGAAAAACTGTTTTTT. Drawing the rest from reference TRBV5-1 and TRBJ1-4, the complete variable domain is KAGVTQTPRYLIKTRGQQVTLSCSPISGHRSVSWYQQTPGQGLQFLFEYFSETQRNKGNFPGRFSGRQFSNSRSEMNVSTLELGDSALYLCASSLVWQGRDEKLFFGSGTQLSVL.

This sequence joins TRBV12-3 or TRBV12-4 and TRBJ1-1; tentative D call: TRBD1 (5 bases). Trimming left V 4 bases short and J 5 bases short, with 14 bases between. CDR3 length: 14 amino acids. CDR3 nucleotides: TGTGCCAGCAGTTGGGGGGAGGTCGGAACTGAAGCTTTCTTT. Its translation: CASSWGEVGTEAFF.

The chain recombines TRBV3-1 with TRBJ1-1; 7 nucleotides match TRBD1. Germline CDR1 reads LGHDT; CDR2 reads YNNKEL (reference sequence). Germline trimming cut 2 bases from V and 8 bases from J; bases unmatched to any gene: 2. The CDR3 length is 12 residues. The CDR3 loop reads CASSQRTGEAFF. In nucleotides, the CDR3 is TGTGCCAGCAGCCAACGGACAGGAGAAGCTTTCTTT.

In this sample, this clonotype turned up a few times. The rearrangement joins TRBV7-3 to TRBJ1-2; D gene ambiguous. The CDR3 is 13 amino acids. With 1 base removed from V and 7 bases from J, the gap between germline ends came to 10 bases. Looked up from germline, CDR1 is SGHTA and CDR2 is FQGTGA. Here the CDR3 reads CASSLNKGSGYTF. CDR3 coding DNA: TGTGCCAGCAGCTTAAATAAGGGATCTGGCTACACCTTC.

This clonotype has just a few counts. The chain carries TRBV12-3 or TRBV12-4 and TRBJ2-1, with TRBD1 as a possible D gene (6 bases). The V and J ends lost 5 bases and 13 bases respectively, with 18 bases between them. The CDR3 consists of 13 residues. DNA for the CDR3: TGTGCCAGCAGTACCCGGGACACTCTTCCCCAGTTCTTC. Its translation is CASSTRDTLPQFF.

The CDR3 protein is CATKGVRNTEAFF. The CDR3, as DNA: TGTGCCACCAAGGGGGTTCGGAACACTGAAGCTTTCTTT. The chain uses TRBV7-2 and TRBJ1-1; D possibly corresponds to TRBD1 (6 bases). Trimming removed 10 bases from V and 1 base from J, with 13 bases in between. This CDR3 spans 13 amino acids. Looked up from germline, CDR1 is SGHTA and CDR2 is FQGNSA.

The rearrangement links TRBV29-1 to TRBJ2-1, with D possibly being TRBD1 or TRBD2 (6 bases each). The CDR3 totals 16 residues. The germline gives CDR1 SQVTM, CDR2 ANQGSEA. With 3 bases removed from V and 8 bases from J, the gap between germline ends came to 23 bases. CDR3 coding DNA: TGCAGCGTTGATGGCGGGACATCCCTTAAGGGCGATGAGCAGTTCTTC. Translating gives CSVDGGTSLKGDEQFF.

This rearrangement joins TRBV20-1 to TRBJ2-1; 10 bases are shared with TRBD2. This CDR3 region has 13 residues. The germline CDR1 and CDR2 sequences are DFQATT and SNEGSKA (reference sequence). Written as DNA, the CDR3 is TGCAGGGTACTAGCGGGGTTGTACAATGAGCAGTTCTTC. Translating it yields CRVLAGLYNEQFF.

The table lists this clonotype with a few counts. The chain recombines TRBV7-2 with TRBJ1-1; D may be TRBD1 (6 bases). The CDR3 contains 14 residues. Deletions cut 2 bases from V and 5 bases from J, with 12 bases between. Germline values: CDR1 SGHTA, CDR2 FQGNSA. CDR3 nucleotide sequence: TGTGCCAGCAGCTTAACGACAGGCTTAACTGAAGCTTTCTTT. Translating it yields CASSLTTGLTEAFF.

The V call is TRBV10-3, the J call TRBJ2-1; tentatively, D is TRBD2 (5 bases). The CDR3 is made up of 12 amino acids. CDR1 and CDR2 from the germline V gene are ENHRY and SYGVKD. V lost 4 bases and J 8 bases, leaving 9 bases between the germline ends. CDR3 bases: TGTGCCATCAGTGGGTCCGGGGATGAGCAGTTCTTC. Its protein is CAISGSGDEQFF.

CDR3 DNA sequence: TGTGCCACCAGTGATTCCGGACTAGCGTCAGGGGAGCTGTTTTTT. Its protein product is CATSDSGLASGELFF. This chain connects TRBV24-1 to TRBJ2-2, with TRBD2 matching over 9 bases. V dropped 2 bases and J dropped 8; count of bases not matched to a gene: 5. The germline gives CDR1 KGHDR, CDR2 SFDVKD. The CDR3 runs to 15 residues.

This clonotype was observed a handful of times. The rearrangement uses TRBV29-1 and TRBJ1-4, with D maybe TRBD1 (5 bases). This CDR3 is 14 amino acids long. Germline lookup yields CDR1 SQVTM and CDR2 ANQGSEA. The ends were cut back, 1 base at V and 8 bases at J, with 14 bases in the middle. CDR3 sequence reads: CSVEGGAGGEKLFF. CDR3 DNA sequence: TGCAGCGTTGAAGGAGGGGCAGGCGGGGAAAAACTGTTTTTT. The complete variable domain, with remaining parts taken from reference TRBV29-1 and TRBJ1-4, reads SAVISQKPSRDICQRGTSLTIQCQVDSQVTMMFWYRQQPGQSLTLIATANQGSEATYESGFVIDKFPISRPNLTFSTLTVSNMSPEDSSIYLCSVEGGAGGEKLFFGSGTQLSVL.

The V call is TRBV25-1, the J call TRBJ2-5; TRBD2 agrees at 15 bases. The CDR3 is 17 amino acids. Germline values: CDR1 MGHDK, CDR2 SYGVNS. J lost 11 bases, V lost 6 bases, and 16 bases had no gene match. Here the CDR3 DNA reads TGTGCCAGCAGCGACTCCGGGACTAGCGGGAGGAATAATGAGCAGTACTTC. It translates to CASSDSGTSGRNNEQYF.

The table lists this clonotype with many counts. The rearrangement links TRBV29-1 to TRBJ2-1; TRBD2 matches 9 bases. CDR1 and CDR2 (germline): SQVTM, ANQGSEA. V dropped 7 bases and J dropped 0; count of bases not matched to a gene: 10. CDR3 length: 16 residues. The CDR3 nucleotides are TGCAGCGGGGGGGTAGCGGGAGTTAGCTCCTACAATGAGCAGTTCTTC. As protein: CSGGVAGVSSYNEQFF.

This chain links TRBV7-3 with TRBJ1-1; 7 bases agree with TRBD1. CDR1 SGHTA and CDR2 FQGTGA come from the germline V gene. The CDR3 totals 14 residues. V dropped 4 bases and J dropped 3; count of bases not matched to a gene: 5. DNA for the CDR3: TGTGCCAGCAGCTACAGGGGAGCGGACACTGAAGCTTTCTTT. Amino acid sequence: CASSYRGADTEAFF.

This clonotype was counted between two and nine times. The genes are TRBV9 and TRBJ2-6; D possibly corresponds to TRBD2 (5 bases). Trimming removed 0 bases from V and 2 bases from J, with 15 bases in between. The CDR3 is 18 residues long. The germline V gene has CDR1 SGDLS and CDR2 YYNGEE. The CDR3 is CASSVEARVITGANVLTF. CDR3 DNA sequence: TGTGCCAGCAGCGTAGAGGCGAGGGTTATCACTGGGGCCAACGTCCTGACTTTC.

This clonotype was recorded at least ten times. A much bigger clone sits one base away, suggesting this may be a read error. The V gene is TRBV7-9, the J gene TRBJ1-5; no clear D gene. V lost 5 bases, J lost 8 bases, and 13 bases lay in between. Looked up from germline, CDR1 is SEHNR and CDR2 is FQNEAQ (reference sequence). The CDR3 is 13 amino acids. CDR3 amino acids: CASSVDLWEPQHF. The CDR3 region has the DNA TGTGCCAGCAGCGTAGATTTATGGGAGCCCCAGCATTTT.

The CDR3 DNA follows: TGTGCCAGCAGCCCCTCCGATGGTTACGAGCAGTACTTC. Translated: CASSPSDGYEQYF. This rearrangement joins TRBV9 to TRBJ2-7; D call uncertain. The CDR3 runs to 13 residues. Germline lookup yields CDR1 SGDLS and CDR2 YYNGEE. V was clipped by 4 bases and J by 4 bases, with 12 bases between them.

This clonotype was seen at least ten times. The chain recombines TRBV12-3 or TRBV12-4 with TRBJ2-5; 11 nucleotides align to TRBD1. The V and J ends lost 6 bases and 9 bases, in that order; junction bases with no gene match: 9. The CDR3 length is 14 residues. DNA for the CDR3: TGTGCCAGCAGACTACCGGGACAGGGGGTGTCCCAGTACTTC. Its translation: CASRLPGQGVSQYF.

The chain combines TRBV29-1 with TRBJ2-7, with D possibly matching TRBD2 (5 bases). Germline V gene lookup returns CDR1 SQVTM and CDR2 ANQGSEA. Trimming took off 4 bases at V and 6 bases at J, with 16 bases between the two ends. The CDR3 covers 13 residues. The CDR3 spells CSVGGRSDSEQYF. The CDR3 DNA reads TGCAGCGTTGGCGGGCGCTCTGATAGCGAGCAGTACTTC.

This clonotype was detected ten times or more. The rearrangement uses TRBV29-1 and TRBJ2-7; D not certain. Trimming shortened V by 6 bases and J by 0 bases, and 12 bases separated the two germline ends. The CDR3 extends over 13 amino acids. CDR1 is SQVTM, CDR2 ANQGSEA, per germline. Here the CDR3 reads CSVFTTPSYEQYF. CDR3 sequence (DNA): TGCAGCGTCTTCACGACGCCCTCCTACGAGCAGTACTTC.